This T cell receptor (beta chain) was recovered during a study of T-cell reconstitution after alpha-beta-depleted transplantation in children. General study findings and limits: Elevated TCRbeta diversity at day 60 was traced, in some patients, to surviving recipient T cells and thymic progenitors. Several hundred graft clones that had expanded were reportedly the source of alpha-beta T cells about two months after transplant. At the one-year point after transplant, T-cell counts and TCRbeta diversity were found to come mostly from T cells that had been newly produced.

The CDR3 consists of 15 residues. Germline CDR1 is SGHRS and CDR2 is YFSETQ. Trimming cost V 7 bases and J 0 bases, with 14 bases left between them. This clonotype showed up many times. What it recognizes is unknown. It was with unique molecular identifiers that the TCRbeta library was prepared. TCRdb passed the PCR reads through MiXCR, listing each CDR3 protein once. The table lists hundreds of thousands of distinct CDR3 sequences, about 12% of them singletons. The sequences come from PBMCs, collected before TCRalphabeta/CD19-depleted stem cell transplant. The chain has TRBV5-1 and TRBJ2-1, with D unresolved. The TCR sequence derives from a girl aged 2-10 years with congenital amegakaryocytic thrombocytopenia, due to receive a stem cell transplant. The CDR3 protein is CASLSDGSSYNEQFF. The DNA of the CDR3 is TGCGCCAGCCTTTCGGACGGTAGCTCCTACAATGAGCAGTTCTTC.